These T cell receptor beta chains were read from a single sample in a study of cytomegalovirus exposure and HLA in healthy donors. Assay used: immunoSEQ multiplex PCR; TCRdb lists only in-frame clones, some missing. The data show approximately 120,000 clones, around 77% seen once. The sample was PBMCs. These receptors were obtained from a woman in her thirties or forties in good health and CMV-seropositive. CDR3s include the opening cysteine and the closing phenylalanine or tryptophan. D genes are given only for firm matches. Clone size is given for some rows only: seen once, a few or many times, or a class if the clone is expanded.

CASRGRGNTIYF	TGTGCCAGCAGGGGCCGTGGAAACACCATATATTTT	.	TRBJ1-3	TRBV28	.
CASSPLGLSGTYEQYF	TGTGCCAGCTCACCCTTGGGACTATCGGGTACCTACGAGCAGTACTTC	.	TRBJ2-7	TRBV18	TRBD2
CASSVGSLSGNEKLFF	TGTGCCAGCAGCGTAGGATCCCTGTCCGGTAATGAAAAACTGTTTTTT	few	TRBJ1-4	TRBV9	.
CASTSQRRIGNTIYF	TGTGCGTCTACTTCCCAGAGGCGTATCGGAAACACCATATATTTT	.	TRBJ1-3	TRBV19	.
CAISEFASGGTDTQYF	TGTGCCATCAGTGAGTTTGCTAGCGGGGGCACAGATACGCAGTATTTT	.	TRBJ2-3	TRBV10-3	TRBD2
CAWSEGTSRHTDTQYF	TGTGCCTGGAGTGAGGGGACTAGCCGCCACACAGATACGCAGTATTTT	.	TRBJ2-3	TRBV30	TRBD2
CSVGQMTGGDEQFF	TGCAGCGTTGGGCAAATGACAGGGGGCGATGAGCAGTTCTTC	.	TRBJ2-1	TRBV29-1	TRBD1
CASSFPGQETYEQYF	TGTGCCAGCAGCTTTCCGGGACAGGAGACCTACGAGCAGTACTTC	.	TRBJ2-7	TRBV11-2	TRBD1
CASSLDMGTSSNQPQHF	TGTGCCAGCAGCTTAGATATGGGGACAAGTAGCAATCAGCCCCAGCATTTT	.	TRBJ1-5	TRBV11-2	.
CASTGIATYEQYF	TGCGCCAGCACCGGTATAGCGACCTACGAGCAGTACTTC	.	TRBJ2-7	TRBV5-1	.
CAWSVRGADTQYF	TGTGCCTGGAGTGTTCGGGGGGCAGATACGCAGTATTTT	.	TRBJ2-3	TRBV30	TRBD2
CASSPVRGGELFF	TGTGCCAGCAGCCCAGTACGAGGCGGGGAGCTGTTTTTT	.	TRBJ2-2	TRBV11-2	.
CASSLNTGELFF	TGCGCCAGCAGTTTAAACACCGGGGAGCTGTTTTTT	medium-sized	TRBJ2-2	TRBV10-2	.
CSVSYQETQYF	TGCAGCGTCTCCTACCAAGAGACCCAGTACTTC	once	TRBJ2-5	TRBV29-1	.
CASSEAIASHEQFF	TGCGCCAGCAGCGAAGCAATCGCGTCACATGAGCAGTTCTTC	.	TRBJ2-1	TRBV5-1	.
CASSLLTGGNTEAFF	TGTGCCAGTAGTTTGTTGACAGGGGGGAACACTGAAGCTTTCTTT	once	TRBJ1-1	TRBV19	TRBD1
CASSLVRGSLGKDTQYF	TGTGCCAGCAGCTTAGTACGCGGGAGCCTTGGGAAAGATACGCAGTATTTT	.	TRBJ2-3	TRBV7-2	TRBD2
CASTEWGGRGQFF	TGTGCCAGCACCGAATGGGGCGGGAGGGGGCAGTTCTTC	.	TRBJ2-1	TRBV2	TRBD2
CASSLVGGRVGAEAFF	TGTGCCAGCAGCTTAGTAGGGGGCCGGGTGGGGGCTGAAGCTTTCTTT	.	TRBJ1-1	TRBV7-6	TRBD1
CASSGAGGRTF	TGTGCCAGCAGTGGGGCAGGGGGGAGGACCTTC	.	TRBJ1-2	TRBV2	TRBD1
CASSSDGASGSYEQYF	TGTGCCAGCAGCTCGGACGGAGCTAGCGGCTCCTACGAGCAGTACTTC	medium-sized	TRBJ2-7	TRBV7-9	TRBD2
CASSHWTSEFYEQYF	TGTGCCAGCAGCCACTGGACTAGCGAGTTCTACGAGCAGTACTTC	.	TRBJ2-7	TRBV7-9	TRBD2
CATSRLGQTRRETQYF	TGTGCCACCAGCAGGCTGGGACAGACCCGGCGGGAGACCCAGTACTTC	.	TRBJ2-5	TRBV15	TRBD1
CASSYDRPAWSPSSYNEQFF	TGTGCCAGCAGTTACGACAGGCCGGCGTGGAGCCCGAGCTCCTACAATGAGCAGTTCTTC	.	TRBJ2-1	TRBV27	.
CATGSGNQPQHF	TGTGCCACTGGGAGTGGCAATCAGCCCCAGCATTTT	.	TRBJ1-5	TRBV27	.
CASRTRGQGAPGANVLTF	TGTGCCTCCAGGACAAGGGGGCAGGGGGCGCCTGGGGCCAACGTCCTGACTTTC	.	TRBJ2-6	TRBV30	TRBD1
CATSSPGQGMRYGYTF	TGTGCCACCAGCAGCCCGGGACAGGGAATGCGCTATGGCTACACCTTC	.	TRBJ1-2	TRBV15	TRBD1
CASSSGTGRKNEQFF	TGTGCCAGCAGCTCCGGGACAGGGAGAAAAAATGAGCAGTTCTTC	.	TRBJ2-1	TRBV7-2	TRBD1
CASSYAGGRTDTQYF	TGTGCCAGCAGTTACGCGGGAGGAAGGACAGATACGCAGTATTTT	.	TRBJ2-3	TRBV6-5	TRBD2
CASSLAGGAGKLFF	TGCGCCAGCAGCTTGGCCGGGGGGGCTGGAAAACTGTTTTTT	.	TRBJ1-4	TRBV5-1	.
CASSVEGGMVAGLSYNEQFF	TGTGCCAGCAGCGTAGAGGGGGGGATGGTAGCGGGACTCTCCTACAATGAGCAGTTCTTC	once	TRBJ2-1	TRBV9	TRBD2
CASSEGGLNTEAFF	TGCGCCAGCAGCGAGGGAGGTCTGAACACTGAAGCTTTCTTT	few	TRBJ1-1	TRBV5-1	.
CASTDSTLNTEAFF	TGTGCCAGTACCGATTCGACACTGAACACTGAAGCTTTCTTT	many	TRBJ1-1	TRBV19	.
CASSLAFETGTDTQYF	TGTGCCAGCAGCTTAGCCTTTGAAACGGGCACAGATACGCAGTATTTT	.	TRBJ2-3	TRBV7-2	.
CASSLHGSSYEQYF	TGTGCCAGCAGCTTACATGGGAGTTCCTACGAGCAGTACTTC	few	TRBJ2-7	TRBV7-6	.
CASSQGWNTEAFF	TGTGCCAGCAGTCAGGGGTGGAACACTGAAGCTTTCTTT	.	TRBJ1-1	TRBV6-5	.
CASSHRQGSTDTQYF	TGTGCCAGCAGCCACAGACAGGGGTCCACAGATACGCAGTATTTT	.	TRBJ2-3	TRBV27	TRBD1
CASSQGGPREPRNTEAFF	TGTGCCAGCAGCCAGGGGGGCCCCAGGGAGCCTCGGAACACTGAAGCTTTCTTT	.	TRBJ1-1	TRBV7-9	TRBD1
CASSQVASVGGNEKLFF	TGCGCCAGCAGCCAAGTGGCGTCTGTAGGGGGCAATGAAAAACTGTTTTTT	.	TRBJ1-4	TRBV4-1	TRBD1
CASSVGENSPLHF	TGCGCCAGCAGCGTGGGAGAGAATTCACCCCTCCACTTT	.	TRBJ1-6	TRBV5-1	.
CASRGTEGRGNYGYTF	TGTGCCAGCAGGGGGACTGAGGGGCGAGGAAACTATGGCTACACCTTC	once	TRBJ1-2	TRBV28	.
CASNPGQGYEQYF	TGTGCCAGTAATCCGGGACAGGGGTACGAGCAGTACTTC	.	TRBJ2-7	TRBV19	TRBD1
CSGSPGGTDTQYF	TGCAGCGGCTCCCCGGGAGGGACAGATACGCAGTATTTT	.	TRBJ2-3	TRBV29-1	TRBD2
CASSPLAGVRYNEQFF	TGTGCCAGCTCACCTCTAGCGGGAGTGAGGTACAATGAGCAGTTCTTC	.	TRBJ2-1	TRBV18	TRBD2
CASRDGTGGEQYF	TGTGCCAGCAGAGATGGGACAGGCGGGGAGCAGTACTTC	few	TRBJ2-7	TRBV6-1	TRBD1
CASSIGPGNQPQHF	TGTGCCAGTAGTATCGGTCCGGGGAATCAGCCCCAGCATTTT	.	TRBJ1-5	TRBV19	.
CSVQQGFQETQYF	TGCAGCGTTCAACAGGGTTTCCAAGAGACCCAGTACTTC	.	TRBJ2-5	TRBV29-1	.
CASSSYRVTEAFF	TGTGCCAGCAGTTCGTACAGGGTTACTGAAGCTTTCTTT	once	TRBJ1-1	TRBV6-5	.
CASSEGGRAYNEQFF	TGTGCCAGCAGTGAAGGCGGGAGGGCCTACAATGAGCAGTTCTTC	once	TRBJ2-1	TRBV2	TRBD2
CAWSRDRGETQYF	TGTGCCTGGAGTCGGGACAGGGGAGAGACCCAGTACTTC	.	TRBJ2-5	TRBV30	TRBD1